This T cell receptor beta chain was profiled in a study of shared clonotypes between healthy human individuals. Samples underwent the assay at deep level. Splitting of each subset's genomic DNA was done evenly across several immunoSEQ plates. Assay: immunoSEQ multiplex PCR; the TCRdb copy retains only in-frame clones and omits some. The sample carries about 2 million clones, about 95% recorded once. The V segment lost 6 bases and the J segment 4 bases; nucleotides outside the gene matches: 6. Germline assignment: CDR1 MNHEY and CDR2 SVGAGI. The CDR3 has 15 amino acids. In the naive CD8 group, cells lacked CD45RO and were positively selected for CCR7, so terminally differentiated effector memory CD45RA+ cells were left out.

V usage is TRBV6-5 and J usage is TRBJ2-1; 10 bases are a match to TRBD1. The receptor was isolated from a man aged 18 to 35 in good health. Source material: naive CD8+ T cells sorted from blood. The CDR3, as DNA: TGTGCCAGCAGCCAGGGGACAGGGGAGTACAATGAGCAGTTCTTC. Amino acid sequence: CASSQGTGEYNEQFF.